The clone carrying this TCR beta chain was observed a handful of times. Isolated per sample were at least 6 million PBMCs. The sample belongs to a study of blood T cells in healthy people across ages. Study summary: Template switching retrieved approximately one barcoded beta molecule for each two T cells.

A J-beta primer mix and a sample-barcoded 5' primer were used in a second PCR of about 7 to 12 cycles. TCRdb re-called the 5' RACE reads with MiXCR, one entry per CDR3 protein. The data show about 1.5 million distinct CDR3 sequences, about 42% seen once. This clonotype originated in a woman younger than 30 in good health. Sequencing was performed on blood.

DNA of the CDR3: TGTGCCAGCAGCTTAGCCGGGTTCAACCCTAATTCACCCCTCCACTTT. Encoded protein: CASSLAGFNPNSPLHF. The J gene is TRBJ1-6, the V gene TRBV7-8; D not resolved. From germline, CDR1 is SGHVS and CDR2 FQNEAQ. CDR3 length equals 16 residues. The ends were cut back, 0 bases at V and 6 bases at J, with 12 bases in the middle.